These T cell receptor beta chains were read from a single sample in a study of blood T cell repertoires in COVID-19. Clones were read by immunoSEQ multiplex PCR, and TCRdb kept only the in-frame ones, dropping some. Of around 500,000 clones listed, about nine tenths are singletons. Sequencing was performed on PBMCs or T cells enriched from blood (not recorded which). The receptors stem from an older woman who had recovered from COVID-19. Both conserved end residues are part of each CDR3. D genes are given only for firm matches. A row's size may be missing; if present it is once, few, many or a size class.

cdr3_nt: TGTGCCAGCAGCCGCGGGGATAGAGGCACAGATACGCAGTATTTT
cdr3_aa: CASSRGDRGTDTQYF
d_call: .
v_call: TRBV6-2/TRBV6-3
clone_size: .
j_call: TRBJ2-3

cdr3_nt: TGTGCCTGGAGTGTACGGGGTGGTAATTCACCCCTCCACTTT
cdr3_aa: CAWSVRGGNSPLHF
d_call: .
v_call: TRBV30
clone_size: .
j_call: TRBJ1-6

cdr3_nt: TGTGCCAGCAGCCTGGGACAGGGGGGTGGTGTTGGCACAGATACGCAGTATTTT
cdr3_aa: CASSLGQGGGVGTDTQYF
d_call: TRBD1
v_call: TRBV7-9
clone_size: .
j_call: TRBJ2-3

cdr3_nt: TGTGCCAGCAGCCAGAGGGATTTT
cdr3_aa: CASSQRDF
d_call: .
v_call: TRBV12-3/TRBV12-4
clone_size: .
j_call: TRBJ2-3

cdr3_nt: TGCGCCAGCACCCAAGGACAGGGTGGGAATGAGCAGTTCTTC
cdr3_aa: CASTQGQGGNEQFF
d_call: TRBD1
v_call: TRBV5-1
clone_size: .
j_call: TRBJ2-1

cdr3_nt: TGTGCCAGTAGCCTAGCCTACGAGCAGTACTTC
cdr3_aa: CASSLAYEQYF
d_call: .
v_call: TRBV19
clone_size: .
j_call: TRBJ2-7

cdr3_nt: TGTGCCAGCAGCTTCTGGACAGGGACCGCAACTAATGAAAAACTGTTTTTT
cdr3_aa: CASSFWTGTATNEKLFF
d_call: TRBD1
v_call: TRBV7-9
clone_size: .
j_call: TRBJ1-4

cdr3_nt: TGTGCCAGCAGCTTCTTTCAGGGCGCTAGTACAGATACGCAGTATTTT
cdr3_aa: CASSFFQGASTDTQYF
d_call: .
v_call: TRBV5-5
clone_size: once
j_call: TRBJ2-3

cdr3_nt: TGTGCCAGCTCACCCTATCCGACAGGGAACACCGGGGAGCTGTTTTTT
cdr3_aa: CASSPYPTGNTGELFF
d_call: .
v_call: TRBV18
clone_size: .
j_call: TRBJ2-2

cdr3_nt: TGTGCCAGCAGTTCTCAAGGGGCCCCCCAGCCCCAGCATTTT
cdr3_aa: CASSSQGAPQPQHF
d_call: .
v_call: TRBV2
clone_size: .
j_call: TRBJ1-5

cdr3_nt: TGTGCCAGCAGCGCATCCGGGACTAGCGGGGGGGCCCTAGAGACCCAGTACTTC
cdr3_aa: CASSASGTSGGALETQYF
d_call: TRBD2
v_call: TRBV9
clone_size: .
j_call: TRBJ2-5

cdr3_nt: TGTGCCACCAGTGACAGGGGGGATCAGCCCCAGCATTTT
cdr3_aa: CATSDRGDQPQHF
d_call: TRBD1
v_call: TRBV24-1
clone_size: .
j_call: TRBJ1-5

cdr3_nt: TGCGCCAGCAGTGCTTCAGGGATCGATGAGCAGTTCTTC
cdr3_aa: CASSASGIDEQFF
d_call: .
v_call: TRBV10-1
clone_size: few
j_call: TRBJ2-1

cdr3_nt: TGTGCCAGCAGTTCTGGGGGGGGCTACACCTTC
cdr3_aa: CASSSGGGYTF
d_call: .
v_call: TRBV27
clone_size: once
j_call: TRBJ1-2

cdr3_nt: TGTGCCAGCAGCTTAGCGGGACAGGGCTCCTACGAGCAGTACTTC
cdr3_aa: CASSLAGQGSYEQYF
d_call: TRBD1
v_call: TRBV7-9
clone_size: .
j_call: TRBJ2-7

cdr3_nt: TGTGCCATCGGGGGGGTCGGCACAGATACGCAGTATTTT
cdr3_aa: CAIGGVGTDTQYF
d_call: TRBD2
v_call: TRBV10-3
clone_size: .
j_call: TRBJ2-3

cdr3_nt: TGCGCCATCAATAAGATGAGGCGGCTAAGCTATAATTCACCCCTCCACTTT
cdr3_aa: CAINKMRRLSYNSPLHF
d_call: .
v_call: TRBV10-1
clone_size: .
j_call: TRBJ1-6

cdr3_nt: TGTGCCAGCAGCCACCAGGGGGGCAGGGCCGTATATGGCTACACCTTC
cdr3_aa: CASSHQGGRAVYGYTF
d_call: TRBD1
v_call: TRBV3-1/TRBV3-2
clone_size: .
j_call: TRBJ1-2

cdr3_nt: TGCGCCAGCAGGTTCTCGGGGGGCAGCGATGAAAAACTGTTTTTT
cdr3_aa: CASRFSGGSDEKLFF
d_call: .
v_call: TRBV10-2
clone_size: .
j_call: TRBJ1-4

cdr3_nt: TGTGCCAGCAGCTTGGTGGGGCTCCCCTATGGCTACACCTTC
cdr3_aa: CASSLVGLPYGYTF
d_call: .
v_call: TRBV5-4
clone_size: .
j_call: TRBJ1-2

cdr3_nt: TGTGCCAGCAGCCGAAGGGACAGGTCTTTCTCTGGAAACACCATATATTTT
cdr3_aa: CASSRRDRSFSGNTIYF
d_call: TRBD1
v_call: TRBV11-2
clone_size: .
j_call: TRBJ1-3

cdr3_nt: TGTGCCAGCAGCTCGGGACTTTCCTACGAGCAGTACTTC
cdr3_aa: CASSSGLSYEQYF
d_call: .
v_call: TRBV11-3
clone_size: .
j_call: TRBJ2-7

cdr3_nt: TGTGCCAGCAGCTTTAGCGGAACTAGCACAGATACGCAGTATTTT
cdr3_aa: CASSFSGTSTDTQYF
d_call: .
v_call: TRBV5-4
clone_size: .
j_call: TRBJ2-3

cdr3_nt: TGTGCCTGGAGCGGAGTAAATCAAGAGACCCAGTACTTC
cdr3_aa: CAWSGVNQETQYF
d_call: .
v_call: TRBV30
clone_size: .
j_call: TRBJ2-5

cdr3_nt: TGTGCCAGCAGCTTATCGTCGTCGGTGACAGATACGCAGTATTTT
cdr3_aa: CASSLSSSVTDTQYF
d_call: .
v_call: TRBV7-9
clone_size: .
j_call: TRBJ2-3

cdr3_nt: TGTGCCAGCAAGGAAGGGGGCACAGATACGCAGTATTTT
cdr3_aa: CASKEGGTDTQYF
d_call: .
v_call: TRBV5-4
clone_size: .
j_call: TRBJ2-3

cdr3_nt: TGCAGCGTGTCGACAGGGGCTAACATTCAGTACTTC
cdr3_aa: CSVSTGANIQYF
d_call: TRBD1
v_call: TRBV29-1
clone_size: .
j_call: TRBJ2-4

cdr3_nt: TGTGCCAGCAGCGGGGACTTTTCGAACACTGAAGCTTTCTTT
cdr3_aa: CASSGDFSNTEAFF
d_call: .
v_call: TRBV5-4
clone_size: .
j_call: TRBJ1-1

cdr3_nt: TGTGCCAGCTCCCCGACAGGGCATAATTCACCCCTCCACTTT
cdr3_aa: CASSPTGHNSPLHF
d_call: TRBD1
v_call: TRBV2
clone_size: few
j_call: TRBJ1-6

cdr3_nt: TGTGCCAGCAGGTCGGGGGAGGGGTATGGCTACACCTTC
cdr3_aa: CASRSGEGYGYTF
d_call: .
v_call: TRBV7-9
clone_size: .
j_call: TRBJ1-2

cdr3_nt: TGTGCCAGCAGACCGATGACCCGGGGTGGCTACACCTTC
cdr3_aa: CASRPMTRGGYTF
d_call: .
v_call: TRBV14
clone_size: once
j_call: TRBJ1-2

cdr3_nt: TGTGCCAGCAGCTTTGGACTAGCGGGGGAAGACGAGCAGTACTTC
cdr3_aa: CASSFGLAGEDEQYF
d_call: TRBD2
v_call: TRBV11-2
clone_size: once
j_call: TRBJ2-7

cdr3_nt: TGCGCCAGCAGACCCGGGACTAGCGGTTACAATGAGCAGTTCTTC
cdr3_aa: CASRPGTSGYNEQFF
d_call: TRBD2
v_call: TRBV4-1
clone_size: .
j_call: TRBJ2-1

cdr3_nt: TGCGCCAGCAGCTTGGCCGTGTCGAACACTGAAGCTTTCTTT
cdr3_aa: CASSLAVSNTEAFF
d_call: .
v_call: TRBV5-1
clone_size: .
j_call: TRBJ1-1

cdr3_nt: TGTGCCAGCAGCCCCGGGACAATTAGAGAGACCCAGTACTTC
cdr3_aa: CASSPGTIRETQYF
d_call: .
v_call: TRBV5-6
clone_size: .
j_call: TRBJ2-5

cdr3_nt: TGTGCCAGCAGCTTTGGGACAGGGAATCAGCCCCAGCATTTT
cdr3_aa: CASSFGTGNQPQHF
d_call: TRBD1
v_call: TRBV5-6
clone_size: few
j_call: TRBJ1-5

cdr3_nt: TGTGCCAGCAGGTCAGTCCCAGGGCTAAGCAATCAGCCCCAGCATTTT
cdr3_aa: CASRSVPGLSNQPQHF
d_call: .
v_call: TRBV2
clone_size: .
j_call: TRBJ1-5

cdr3_nt: TGTGCCTGGAGTGAAGACAGGGCAGAGACCCAGTACTTC
cdr3_aa: CAWSEDRAETQYF
d_call: TRBD1
v_call: TRBV30
clone_size: .
j_call: TRBJ2-5

cdr3_nt: TGTGCCACCAGTGAGTCAGGGTTCTATGGCTACACCTTC
cdr3_aa: CATSESGFYGYTF
d_call: .
v_call: TRBV24-1
clone_size: .
j_call: TRBJ1-2

cdr3_nt: TGTGCCAGTAGTAGACAGGGGCACTTAGCCAAAAACATTCAGTACTTC
cdr3_aa: CASSRQGHLAKNIQYF
d_call: TRBD1
v_call: TRBV19
clone_size: .
j_call: TRBJ2-4

cdr3_nt: TGTGCCAGCAGTCGAACCCAGGGTCTTGAGCAGCCCCAGCATTTT
cdr3_aa: CASSRTQGLEQPQHF
d_call: .
v_call: TRBV27
clone_size: .
j_call: TRBJ1-5

cdr3_nt: TGTGCCAGTGGACAGGGGGCTGAGGATGAGCAGTTCTTC
cdr3_aa: CASGQGAEDEQFF
d_call: TRBD1
v_call: TRBV24-1
clone_size: .
j_call: TRBJ2-1

cdr3_nt: TGTGCCAGCAGCGGAAGAAGCGGTGGCGGCACAGATACGCAGTATTTT
cdr3_aa: CASSGRSGGGTDTQYF
d_call: .
v_call: TRBV9
clone_size: .
j_call: TRBJ2-3

cdr3_nt: TGTGCCAGCAGCCAAGCGTCTGGGCGGGGGGATAGCAATGAGCAGTTCTTC
cdr3_aa: CASSQASGRGDSNEQFF
d_call: TRBD2
v_call: TRBV3-1/TRBV3-2
clone_size: .
j_call: TRBJ2-1

cdr3_nt: TGTGCCAGTCTACAGGGTGTCTCTGGAAACACCATATATTTT
cdr3_aa: CASLQGVSGNTIYF
d_call: .
v_call: TRBV19
clone_size: .
j_call: TRBJ1-3

cdr3_nt: TGTGCCAGCAGCCGACAGCTTACCTACGAGCAGTACTTC
cdr3_aa: CASSRQLTYEQYF
d_call: .
v_call: TRBV6-2/TRBV6-3
clone_size: few
j_call: TRBJ2-7

cdr3_nt: TGCGCCAGCAGCCTCCTAGCGGGGGGGATCACCGGGGAGCTGTTTTTT
cdr3_aa: CASSLLAGGITGELFF
d_call: TRBD2
v_call: TRBV4-1
clone_size: .
j_call: TRBJ2-2

cdr3_nt: TGTGCCAGCAGCTTAACAGGGTCCACAGATACGCAGTATTTT
cdr3_aa: CASSLTGSTDTQYF
d_call: .
v_call: TRBV7-9
clone_size: .
j_call: TRBJ2-3

cdr3_nt: TGTGCCAGCAGCCCGGGACAGCCGAACACTGAAGCTTTCTTT
cdr3_aa: CASSPGQPNTEAFF
d_call: TRBD1
v_call: TRBV3-1/TRBV3-2
clone_size: .
j_call: TRBJ1-1

cdr3_nt: TGTGCCAGCAGTTTCAAGACAGGGAGCAATCAGCCCCAGCATTTT
cdr3_aa: CASSFKTGSNQPQHF
d_call: TRBD1
v_call: TRBV27
clone_size: .
j_call: TRBJ1-5

cdr3_nt: TGTGCCAGCAGCTTAGTGGAGGACACTGAAGCTTTCTTT
cdr3_aa: CASSLVEDTEAFF
d_call: .
v_call: TRBV7-9
clone_size: .
j_call: TRBJ1-1

cdr3_nt: TGTGCCAGCAGCTCGCCCAGGGTAAACACCGGGGAGCTGTTTTTT
cdr3_aa: CASSSPRVNTGELFF
d_call: .
v_call: TRBV5-4
clone_size: .
j_call: TRBJ2-2

cdr3_nt: TGTGCCAGCAGCTTAGCGTATTTGCGGGGGCCTTACACGAACACCGGGGAGCTGTTTTTT
cdr3_aa: CASSLAYLRGPYTNTGELFF
d_call: .
v_call: TRBV7-2
clone_size: .
j_call: TRBJ2-2

cdr3_nt: TGCGCCAGCAGCTTGAGTCAGGGGGTCTACGGGCAGTACTTC
cdr3_aa: CASSLSQGVYGQYF
d_call: TRBD1
v_call: TRBV5-1
clone_size: .
j_call: TRBJ2-7

cdr3_nt: TGTGCCAGCAGCGCAGGGGGCAGGGATGAGCAGTTCTTC
cdr3_aa: CASSAGGRDEQFF
d_call: TRBD1
v_call: TRBV6-5
clone_size: .
j_call: TRBJ2-1

cdr3_nt: TGTGCCATCAGTGACACAGGTAATCAGCCCCAGCATTTT
cdr3_aa: CAISDTGNQPQHF
d_call: .
v_call: TRBV10-3
clone_size: .
j_call: TRBJ1-5

cdr3_nt: TGTGCCAGCTCACTTACGACAGGGGATCAGCCCCAGCATTTT
cdr3_aa: CASSLTTGDQPQHF
d_call: TRBD1
v_call: TRBV18
clone_size: .
j_call: TRBJ1-5

cdr3_nt: TGTGCCATCGGCGCTAGCGGCACAGATACGCAGTATTTT
cdr3_aa: CAIGASGTDTQYF
d_call: .
v_call: TRBV10-3
clone_size: .
j_call: TRBJ2-3

cdr3_nt: TGTGCCAGCAGTAAACATTCGACCTACGAGCAGTACTTC
cdr3_aa: CASSKHSTYEQYF
d_call: .
v_call: TRBV6-5
clone_size: .
j_call: TRBJ2-7